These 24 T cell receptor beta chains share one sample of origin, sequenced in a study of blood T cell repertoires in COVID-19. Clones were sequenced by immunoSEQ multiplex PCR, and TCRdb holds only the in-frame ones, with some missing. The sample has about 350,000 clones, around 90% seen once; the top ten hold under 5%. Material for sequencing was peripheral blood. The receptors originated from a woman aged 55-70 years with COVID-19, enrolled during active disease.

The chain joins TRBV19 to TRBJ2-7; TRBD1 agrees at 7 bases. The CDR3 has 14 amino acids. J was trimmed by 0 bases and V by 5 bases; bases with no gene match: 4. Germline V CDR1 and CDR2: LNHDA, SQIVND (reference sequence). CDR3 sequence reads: CASSATGFSYEQYF. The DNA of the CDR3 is TGTGCCAGTAGTGCGACAGGGTTCTCCTACGAGCAGTACTTC.

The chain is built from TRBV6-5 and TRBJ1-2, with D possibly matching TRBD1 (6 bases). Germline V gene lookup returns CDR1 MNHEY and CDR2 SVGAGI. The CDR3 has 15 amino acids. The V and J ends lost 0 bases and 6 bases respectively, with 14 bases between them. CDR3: CASSYSGARVDGYTF. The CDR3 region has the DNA TGTGCCAGCAGTTACTCGGGGGCCAGGGTGGATGGCTACACCTTC.

The CDR3 reads CASSQVLRDNSPLHF. CDR3 in DNA: TGTGCCAGCAGCCAAGTGCTGCGGGATAATTCACCCCTCCACTTT. The chain combines TRBV4-2 with TRBJ1-6; D is unclear. The germline V and J ends were trimmed by 1 base and 5 bases, with 9 bases remaining between them. Germline CDR1 LGHNA, CDR2 YNFKEQ. There are 15 residues in the CDR3.

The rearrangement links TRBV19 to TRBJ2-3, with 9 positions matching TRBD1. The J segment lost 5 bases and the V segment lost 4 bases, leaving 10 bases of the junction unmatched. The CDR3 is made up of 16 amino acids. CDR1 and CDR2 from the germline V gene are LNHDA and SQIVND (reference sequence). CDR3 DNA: TGTGCCAGTAGTAAGGGACAGGGCCTCTCCAAAGATACGCAGTATTTT. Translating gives CASSKGQGLSKDTQYF.

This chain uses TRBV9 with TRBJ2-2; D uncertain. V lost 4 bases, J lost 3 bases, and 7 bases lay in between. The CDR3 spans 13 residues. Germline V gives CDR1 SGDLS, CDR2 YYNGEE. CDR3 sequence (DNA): TGTGCCAGCAGCTCCCGGTACACCGGGGAGCTGTTTTTT. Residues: CASSSRYTGELFF.

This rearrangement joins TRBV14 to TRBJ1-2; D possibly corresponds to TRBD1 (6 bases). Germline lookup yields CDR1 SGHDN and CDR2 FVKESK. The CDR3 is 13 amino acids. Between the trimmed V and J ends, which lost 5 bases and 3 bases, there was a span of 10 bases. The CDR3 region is CASSYRADYGYTF. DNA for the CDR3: TGTGCCAGCAGCTACAGGGCTGACTATGGCTACACCTTC.

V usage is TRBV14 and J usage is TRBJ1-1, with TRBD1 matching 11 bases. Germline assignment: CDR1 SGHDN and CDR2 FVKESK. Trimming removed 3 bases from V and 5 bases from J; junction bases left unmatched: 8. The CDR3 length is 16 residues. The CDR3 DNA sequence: TGTGCCAGCAGCCAGGCCGGACAGGGGGCGCGAACTGAAGCTTTCTTT. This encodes CASSQAGQGARTEAFF.

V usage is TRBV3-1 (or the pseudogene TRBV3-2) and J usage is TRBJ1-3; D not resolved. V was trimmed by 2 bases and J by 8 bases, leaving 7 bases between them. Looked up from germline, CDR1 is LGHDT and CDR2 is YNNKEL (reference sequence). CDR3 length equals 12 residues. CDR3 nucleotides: TGTGCCAGCAGCCAACAAGTAGACACCATATATTTT. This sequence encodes CASSQQVDTIYF.

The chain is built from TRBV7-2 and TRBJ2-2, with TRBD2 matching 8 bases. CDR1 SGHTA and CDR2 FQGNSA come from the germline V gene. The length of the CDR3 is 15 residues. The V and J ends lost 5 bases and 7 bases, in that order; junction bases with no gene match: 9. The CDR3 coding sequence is TGTGCCAGCAGCAGCCCATCGGGACTAGGCGGGGAGCTGTTTTTT. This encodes CASSSPSGLGGELFF.

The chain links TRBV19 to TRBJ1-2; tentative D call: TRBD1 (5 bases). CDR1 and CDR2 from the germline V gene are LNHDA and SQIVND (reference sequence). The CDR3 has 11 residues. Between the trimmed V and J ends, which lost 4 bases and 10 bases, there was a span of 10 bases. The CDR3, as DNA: TGTGCCAGTAGTAAAACAGGCGTCTACACCTTC. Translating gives CASSKTGVYTF.

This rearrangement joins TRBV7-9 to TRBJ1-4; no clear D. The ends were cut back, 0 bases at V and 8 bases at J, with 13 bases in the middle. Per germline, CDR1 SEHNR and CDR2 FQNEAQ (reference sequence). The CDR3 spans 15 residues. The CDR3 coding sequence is TGTGCCAGCAGCTTAGCCGGACCCCGAGGGGAAAAACTGTTTTTT. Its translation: CASSLAGPRGEKLFF.

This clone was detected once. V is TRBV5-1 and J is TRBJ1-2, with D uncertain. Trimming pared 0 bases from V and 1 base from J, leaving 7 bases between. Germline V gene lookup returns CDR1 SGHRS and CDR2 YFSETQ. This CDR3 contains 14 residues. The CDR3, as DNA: TGCGCCAGCAGCTTGGACGGGAATAACTATGGCTACACCTTC. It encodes CASSLDGNNYGYTF.

The CDR3 sequence: CASSVDPAGRYNEQFF. The CDR3 bases are TGTGCCAGCAGCGTAGACCCAGCGGGGCGCTACAATGAGCAGTTCTTC. This chain connects TRBV9 to TRBJ2-1; 7 bases fit TRBD2. The CDR3 contains 16 residues. The junction had 6 bases not matched to a gene; V was cut back by 0 bases and J by 3 bases. Germline CDR1 is SGDLS and CDR2 is YYNGEE.

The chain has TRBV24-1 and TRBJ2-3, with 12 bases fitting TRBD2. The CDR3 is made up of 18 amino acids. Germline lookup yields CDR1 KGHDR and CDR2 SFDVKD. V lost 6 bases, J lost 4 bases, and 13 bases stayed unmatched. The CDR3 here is CATSPSRGTSGSPDTQYF. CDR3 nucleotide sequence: TGTGCCACCAGTCCTTCACGAGGGACTAGCGGGTCCCCAGATACGCAGTATTTT.

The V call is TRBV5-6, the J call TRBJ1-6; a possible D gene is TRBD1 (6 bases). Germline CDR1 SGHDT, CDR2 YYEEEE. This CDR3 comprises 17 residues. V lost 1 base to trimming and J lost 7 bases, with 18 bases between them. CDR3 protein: CASSLPNYRALNSPLHF. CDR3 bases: TGTGCCAGCAGCTTGCCCAACTACAGGGCCCTCAATTCACCCCTCCACTTT.

As DNA, the CDR3 is TGTGCTAGTGGTTCAGACGGGATCACTGAAGCTTTCTTT. It is translated as CASGSDGITEAFF. The V and J genes are TRBV12-5 and TRBJ1-1; D call uncertain. Trimming left V 4 bases short and J 4 bases short, with 10 bases between. Germline assignment: CDR1 LGHNT and CDR2 FRNRAP. CDR3 length equals 13 residues.

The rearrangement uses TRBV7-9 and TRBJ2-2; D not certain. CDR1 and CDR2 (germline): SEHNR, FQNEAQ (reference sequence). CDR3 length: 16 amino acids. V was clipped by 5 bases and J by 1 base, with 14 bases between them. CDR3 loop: CASSQPSSRNTGELFF. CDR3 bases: TGTGCCAGCAGCCAACCAAGTAGCAGGAACACCGGGGAGCTGTTTTTT.

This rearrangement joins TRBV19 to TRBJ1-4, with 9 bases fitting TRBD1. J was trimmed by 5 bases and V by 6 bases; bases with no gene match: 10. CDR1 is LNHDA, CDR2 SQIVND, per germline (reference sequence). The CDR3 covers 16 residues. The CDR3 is CASSPTAGQGNEKLFF. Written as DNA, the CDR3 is TGTGCCAGTAGCCCGACGGCGGGACAGGGAAATGAAAAACTGTTTTTT.

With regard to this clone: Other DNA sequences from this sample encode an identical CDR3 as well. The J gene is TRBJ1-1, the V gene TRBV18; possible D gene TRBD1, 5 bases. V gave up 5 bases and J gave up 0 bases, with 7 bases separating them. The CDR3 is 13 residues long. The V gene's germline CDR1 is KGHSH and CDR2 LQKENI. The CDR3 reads CASSGGMNTEAFF. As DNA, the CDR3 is TGTGCCAGCTCAGGGGGGATGAACACTGAAGCTTTCTTT.

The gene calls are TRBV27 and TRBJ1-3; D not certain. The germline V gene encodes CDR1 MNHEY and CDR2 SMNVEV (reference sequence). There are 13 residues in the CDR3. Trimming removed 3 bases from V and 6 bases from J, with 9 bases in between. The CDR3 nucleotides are TGTGCCAGCAGTTTCCAGTTTGAAAACACCATATATTTT. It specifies CASSFQFENTIYF.

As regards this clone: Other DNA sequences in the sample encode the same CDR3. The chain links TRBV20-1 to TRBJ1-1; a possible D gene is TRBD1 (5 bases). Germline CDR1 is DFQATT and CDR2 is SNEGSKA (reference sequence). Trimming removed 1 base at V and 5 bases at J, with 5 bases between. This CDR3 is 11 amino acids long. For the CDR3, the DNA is TGCAGTGCTAGAGCAGGGACTGAAGCTTTCTTT. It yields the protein CSARAGTEAFF.

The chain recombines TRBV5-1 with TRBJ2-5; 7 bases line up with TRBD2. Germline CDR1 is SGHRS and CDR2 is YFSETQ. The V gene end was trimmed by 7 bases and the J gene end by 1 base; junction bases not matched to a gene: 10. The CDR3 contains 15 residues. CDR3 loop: CASGPGGGVQETQYF. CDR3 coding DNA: TGCGCCAGCGGCCCCGGGGGAGGGGTCCAAGAGACCCAGTACTTC. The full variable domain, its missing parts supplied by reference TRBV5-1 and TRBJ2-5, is KAGVTQTPRYLIKTRGQQVTLSCSPISGHRSVSWYQQTPGQGLQFLFEYFSETQRNKGNFPGRFSGRQFSNSRSEMNVSTLELGDSALYLCASGPGGGVQETQYFGPGTRLLVL.

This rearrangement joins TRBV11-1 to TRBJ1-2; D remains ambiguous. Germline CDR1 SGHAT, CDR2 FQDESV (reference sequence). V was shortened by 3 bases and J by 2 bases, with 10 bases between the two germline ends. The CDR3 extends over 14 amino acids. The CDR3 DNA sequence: TGTGCCAGCAGCTTGGGCAGCTGGAACTATGGCTACACCTTC. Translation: CASSLGSWNYGYTF.

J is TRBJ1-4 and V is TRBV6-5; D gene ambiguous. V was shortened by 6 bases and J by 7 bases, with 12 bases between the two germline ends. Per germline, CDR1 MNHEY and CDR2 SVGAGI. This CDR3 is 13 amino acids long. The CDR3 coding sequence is TGTGCCAGCAGACCCCCGGAGTCTGAAAAACTGTTTTTT. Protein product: CASRPPESEKLFF.